Listed below are T cell receptor beta chains from one sample, sequenced in a study of blood T cells in healthy people across ages. TCRdb ran MiXCR on the 5' RACE reads and lists one entry per CDR3 protein. The sample lists about 1.4 million distinct CDR3 sequences, around 59% occurring once. Material: blood. These receptors were taken from a man younger than 35 in good health. The CDR3 runs from the conserved cysteine through the conserved F or W. D genes are given only for firm matches. Clone size, where shown, is once, few, many, or a class for clones that have expanded.

v_call,j_call,d_call,clone_size,cdr3_aa,cdr3_nt
TRBV7-6,TRBJ2-1,.,once,CASSYFGDEQFF,TGTGCCAGCAGCTACTTCGGGGACGAGCAGTTCTTC
TRBV10-3,TRBJ1-6,.,few,CAISESTYSPLHF,TGTGCCATCAGTGAGTCGACTTATTCACCCCTCCACTTT
TRBV13,TRBJ2-5,.,.,CASSFGLEGETQYF,TGTGCCAGCAGCTTCGGACTGGAGGGGGAGACCCAGTACTTC
TRBV12-3/TRBV12-4,TRBJ2-7,.,.,CTSRRSSYEQYF,TGTACCAGCAGAAGGAGCTCCTACGAGCAGTACTTC
TRBV6-1,TRBJ1-1,TRBD1,.,CASDRDRNTEAFF,TGTGCCAGTGACCGGGACAGGAACACTGAAGCTTTCTTT
TRBV20-1,TRBJ2-1,TRBD2,.,CSAASGDFDEQFF,TGCAGTGCAGCTAGCGGGGACTTCGATGAGCAGTTCTTC
TRBV11-1,TRBJ2-7,.,few,CASSRGSPLEQYF,TGTGCCAGCAGCCGTGGGTCCCCCCTCGAGCAGTACTTC
TRBV20-1,TRBJ2-7,.,.,CSARDTGQGVGEQYF,TGCAGTGCTAGAGATACCGGCCAGGGAGTAGGCGAGCAGTACTTC
TRBV10-3,TRBJ2-3,.,.,CATGGTDTQYF,TGTGCCACCGGGGGCACAGATACGCAGTATTTT
TRBV4-2,TRBJ1-4,TRBD1,once,CASSQETGAEKLFF,TGTGCCAGCAGCCAAGAAACAGGGGCTGAAAAACTGTTTTTT
TRBV27,TRBJ2-6,.,few,CASSPLGTGANVLTF,TGTGCCAGCAGTCCCCTCGGGACCGGGGCCAACGTCCTGACTTTC
TRBV20-1,TRBJ2-7,.,.,CSAGNEGNVYEQYF,TGCAGTGCTGGAAACGAAGGAAACGTTTACGAGCAGTACTTC
TRBV5-6,TRBJ2-2,.,.,CAGGLAHTGELFF,TGTGCCGGGGGTCTAGCGCACACCGGGGAGCTGTTTTTT
TRBV14,TRBJ2-7,.,once,CASSLDPTGRIGSYEQYF,TGTGCCAGCAGCTTGGATCCGACAGGGAGGATTGGGAGCTACGAGCAGTACTTC
TRBV9,TRBJ2-1,TRBD2,once,CASSVVSAGGPSVNEQFF,TGTGCCAGCAGCGTAGTCTCTGCGGGAGGGCCCTCGGTAAATGAGCAGTTCTTC
TRBV27,TRBJ2-7,.,many,CASSSNYEQYF,TGTGCCAGCAGTTCGAACTACGAGCAGTACTTC
TRBV11-2,TRBJ2-3,.,.,CASSTAPRSDTQYF,TGTGCCAGCAGCACAGCCCCGAGGTCAGATACGCAGTATTTT
TRBV9,TRBJ2-4,TRBD2,.,CASSVGGSGSGYEQYF,TGTGCCAGCAGCGTAGGTGGGAGCGGGAGTGGGTATGAGCAGTACTTC
TRBV10-3,TRBJ2-4,.,once,CAISHPTGTPGEQYF,TGTGCCATCAGCCACCCGACAGGAACCCCGGGAGAGCAGTACTTC
TRBV20-1,TRBJ2-5,.,.,CSARVRYQETQYF,TGCAGTGCTAGAGTGAGGTACCAAGAGACCCAGTACTTC
TRBV20-1,TRBJ1-1,.,few,CSASNGGLTEAFF,TGCAGTGCTAGCAACGGGGGTCTCACTGAAGCTTTCTTT
TRBV3-1,TRBJ1-3,.,.,CASSQWTDGNTIYF,TGTGCCAGCAGCCAATGGACGGATGGAAACACCATATATTTT
TRBV11-2,TRBJ1-1,TRBD1,.,CASSLVGRGYGNTEAFF,TGTGCCAGCAGCTTAGTCGGCAGGGGGTACGGGAACACTGAAGCTTTCTTT
TRBV12-3/TRBV12-4,TRBJ2-2,TRBD2,few,CASSFGEGVELFF,TGTGCCAGCAGTTTCGGGGAGGGAGTGGAGCTGTTTTTT